Presented here are 16 T cell receptor beta chains from one specimen sequenced in a study of OX40 agonist ivuxolimab in advanced cancers. The assay was immunoSEQ multiplex PCR, and TCRdb's table has in-frame clones only and misses some. Here the sample spans 55,000 to 70,000 clones, approximately 90% being singletons. Sequencing used CD4+ or CD8+ T cells sorted from blood, obtained in a trial of the OX40 agonist ivuxolimab. These receptors were collected from an adult with an advanced solid tumor such as melanoma, head and neck, liver or kidney cancer.

This chain uses TRBV7-2 with TRBJ2-2; TRBD2 might be the D (5 bases). Trimming took off 4 bases at V and 0 bases at J, with 12 bases between the two ends. The V gene's germline CDR1 is SGHTA and CDR2 FQGNSA. The CDR3 sequence is 16 residues long. CDR3 sequence (DNA): TGTGCCAGCAGCTCCGCCGGGCGGGCGAACACCGGGGAGCTGTTTTTT. Protein: CASSSAGRANTGELFF.

The rearrangement links TRBV5-8 to TRBJ2-3; D possibly corresponds to TRBD1 (6 bases). CDR3 length: 15 amino acids. V lost 5 bases and J lost 2, with 15 bases in between. Germline V CDR1 and CDR2: SGHTS, YDEGEE. The CDR3 is CASRPDSVYTDTQYF. For the CDR3, the DNA is TGTGCCAGCAGGCCGGACAGCGTATACACAGATACGCAGTATTTT. The variable domain in full, with the rest retrieved from reference TRBV5-8 and TRBJ2-3, is EAGVTQSPTHLIKTRGQQATLRCSPISGHTSVYWYQQALGLGLQFLLWYDEGEERNRGNFPPRFSGRQFPNYSSELNVNALELEDSALYLCASRPDSVYTDTQYFGPGTRLTVL.

The chain combines TRBV6-5 with TRBJ2-7; 11 nucleotides agree with TRBD1. Germline CDR1 is MNHEY and CDR2 is SVGAGI. V shed 6 bases and J 3 bases; nucleotides not matched to a gene: 7. This CDR3 region has 15 residues. The CDR3: CASRPPGTGGYEQYF. CDR3 bases: TGTGCCAGCAGGCCCCCCGGGACAGGGGGCTACGAGCAGTACTTC.

The chain couples TRBV6-1 to TRBJ1-2; D is perhaps TRBD1 (5 bases). Germline CDR1 MNHNS, CDR2 SASEGT. With 4 bases removed from V and 4 bases from J, the gap between germline ends came to 19 bases. The length of the CDR3 is 16 residues. As DNA, the CDR3 is TGTGCCAGCAGTGCTACAATCTCGGGGGTCGGCTATGGCTACACCTTC. Its translation: CASSATISGVGYGYTF.

The V call is TRBV19, the J call TRBJ2-2; the match to TRBD2 covers 10 bases. Germline V gene sequence: CDR1 LNHDA, CDR2 SQIVND (reference sequence). J gave up 5 bases and V 4 bases, and 1 base lay outside the gene matches. CDR3 length: 14 residues. The CDR3 is CASSTSGGTGELFF. The CDR3 nucleotides read TGTGCCAGTAGTACTAGCGGGGGAACCGGGGAGCTGTTTTTT.

This clone was counted a single time. V and J are TRBV30 and TRBJ1-6, with D hard to call. Germline V CDR1 and CDR2: GTSNPN, SVGIG (reference sequence). The CDR3 covers 15 residues. Trimming took 1 base from V and 1 from J, leaving 8 bases between them. The CDR3 spells CAWSEEGSYNSPLHF. As DNA, the CDR3 is TGTGCCTGGAGTGAGGAGGGATCCTATAATTCACCCCTCCACTTT.

This clone occurred a few times. This rearrangement joins TRBV7-9 to TRBJ1-6; D uncertain. CDR1 and CDR2 (germline): SEHNR, FQNEAQ (reference sequence). The germline V and J ends were trimmed by 1 base and 6 bases, with 4 bases remaining between them. The CDR3 extends over 13 amino acids. CDR3 bases: TGTGCCAGCAGCTTAGTCCCTAATTCACCCCTCCACTTT. Its protein product is CASSLVPNSPLHF.

V and J are TRBV11-2 and TRBJ1-1, with a tentative D call TRBD1 (5 bases). Germline CDR1 and CDR2: SGHAT and FQNNGV. V shed 2 bases and J shed 10 bases, with 11 bases lying between them. The CDR3 has 12 residues. The CDR3 DNA sequence: TGTGCCAGCAGCTTAACATCTCAGGGAGCTTTCTTT. Its protein product is CASSLTSQGAFF.

The rearrangement joins TRBV10-1 to TRBJ1-2, with D perhaps TRBD1 (6 bases). CDR1 is WNHNN and CDR2 is SYGVQD in the germline V gene (reference sequence). Trimming removed 4 bases from V and 8 bases from J, with 20 bases in between. CDR3 size: 15 residues. CDR3 sequence: CASSGRGGQVGGYTF. In nucleotides, the CDR3 is TGCGCCAGCAGTGGCCGCGGGGGCCAAGTCGGCGGCTACACCTTC.

The V and J genes are TRBV5-1 and TRBJ1-6, with TRBD1 matching 9 bases. Germline-derived CDR1 and CDR2 are SGHRS and YFSETQ. The CDR3 runs 16 residues. J gave up 8 bases and V 0 bases, and 6 bases lay outside the gene matches. For the CDR3, the DNA is TGCGCCAGCAGCTTGGAAGGGGGACAGGGATATTCACCCCTCCACTTT. Encoded protein: CASSLEGGQGYSPLHF. The complete variable domain, with remaining parts taken from reference TRBV5-1 and TRBJ1-6, reads KAGVTQTPRYLIKTRGQQVTLSCSPISGHRSVSWYQQTPGQGLQFLFEYFSETQRNKGNFPGRFSGRQFSNSRSEMNVSTLELGDSALYLCASSLEGGQGYSPLHFGNGTRLTVT.

The gene calls are TRBV13 and TRBJ1-4, with no clear D. Germline CDR1 reads PRHDT; CDR2 reads FYEKMQ (reference sequence). The CDR3 extends over 16 amino acids. V lost 3 bases, J lost 1 base, and 12 bases lay in between. The CDR3: CASSLRRAETNEKLFF. The CDR3 DNA sequence: TGTGCCAGCAGCTTGAGGCGGGCAGAAACTAATGAAAAACTGTTTTTT.

This clone has a single count. The chain employs TRBV6-1 and TRBJ1-1; no firm D call. Trimming left V 4 bases short and J 5 bases short, with 11 bases between. The germline CDR1 and CDR2 sequences are MNHNS and SASEGT. CDR3 size: 13 residues. The CDR3 protein is CASSATLGTEAFF. As DNA, the CDR3 is TGTGCCAGCAGTGCTACTTTAGGAACTGAAGCTTTCTTT.

This chain joins TRBV12-5 and TRBJ2-1, with 11 nucleotides matching TRBD2. The V and J ends lost 4 bases and 15 bases, in that order; junction bases with no gene match: 5. CDR3 size: 12 residues. CDR1 and CDR2 (germline): LGHNT, FRNRAP. The CDR3 DNA is TGTGCTAGTGGTTCTAGCGGGGGGCGGTCGTTCTTC. Translating it yields CASGSSGGRSFF.

The chain uses TRBV25-1 and TRBJ2-3; the D is unclear. Deletions cut 8 bases from V and 0 bases from J, with 12 bases between. The CDR3 spans 14 residues. Germline loops: CDR1 MGHDK, CDR2 SYGVNS. CDR3 protein: CASARTSSTDTQYF. As DNA, the CDR3 is TGTGCCAGCGCCAGAACCTCTAGCACAGATACGCAGTATTTT.

This clone was found once. The chain combines TRBV5-1 with TRBJ2-5, with TRBD2 as a possible D gene (6 bases). Trimming cost V 0 bases and J 2 bases, with 11 bases left between them. The CDR3 contains 15 residues. CDR1 SGHRS and CDR2 YFSETQ come from the germline V gene. The CDR3 spells CASSLDVGGQETQYF. The CDR3, as DNA: TGCGCCAGCAGCTTGGACGTGGGGGGACAAGAGACCCAGTACTTC.

The gene calls are TRBV30 and TRBJ2-1, with 14 nucleotides matching TRBD2. Germline V gives CDR1 GTSNPN, CDR2 SVGIG (reference sequence). V gave up 4 bases and J gave up 4 bases; unmatched junction bases: 6. The CDR3 covers 16 residues. The CDR3 spells CAWTRLAGGPYNEQFF. The CDR3 DNA is TGTGCCTGGACCAGACTAGCGGGGGGGCCTTACAATGAGCAGTTCTTC.